Shown below are 8 T cell receptor beta chains from a single sample sequenced in a study of blood T cell repertoires in COVID-19. Only in-frame clones appear in the TCRdb table, and some are missing; sequencing was by immunoSEQ multiplex PCR. The data contain a few hundred thousand clones, over 75% of them seen just once; the ten biggest clones take up more than 1.5%. The sample taken for sequencing was PBMCs or T cells enriched from blood (not recorded which). All receptors come from a man in his forties in a cohort exposed to, infected with or recovered from COVID-19 (not recorded which).

The rearrangement uses TRBV3-1 (or the pseudogene TRBV3-2) and TRBJ1-1, with D possibly TRBD1 on 6 matching bases. Germline V gene data show CDR1 as LGHDT and CDR2 as YNNKEL (reference sequence). The CDR3 covers 18 residues. V dropped 3 bases and J dropped 6 bases, with 26 bases sitting between them. The DNA for the CDR3 is TGTGCCAGCAGCCATTCGGTTGGTACGGGGGGCCCAGGTCCTGAAGCTTTCTTT. It yields the protein CASSHSVGTGGPGPEAFF.

This chain links TRBV18 with TRBJ2-7; 8 nucleotides match TRBD1. Looked up from germline, CDR1 is KGHSH and CDR2 is LQKENI. Trimming cost V 3 bases and J 6 bases; bases outside gene matches: 1. This CDR3 has 12 residues. In DNA, the CDR3 is TGTGCCAGCTCACCCAGGGGGCGCGAGCAGTACTTC. Protein: CASSPRGREQYF.

The rearrangement joins TRBV5-1 to TRBJ2-7, with 9 positions matching TRBD1. Germline CDR1 reads SGHRS; CDR2 reads YFSETQ. The CDR3 has 15 residues. J gave up 2 bases and V 4 bases, and 7 bases lay outside the gene matches. The CDR3, as DNA: TGCGCCAGCAGCAGACCGGGACAGGGCCCCTACGAGCAGTACTTC. It translates to CASSRPGQGPYEQYF.

V gene TRBV24-1 combines with J gene TRBJ2-1, with D possibly matching TRBD1 (6 bases). Per germline, CDR1 KGHDR and CDR2 SFDVKD. The germline V and J ends were trimmed by 9 bases and 1 base, with 12 bases remaining between them. CDR3 length: 14 residues. CDR3 amino acids: CATQGGYSYNEQFF. As DNA, the CDR3 is TGTGCCACCCAAGGGGGTTATTCCTACAATGAGCAGTTCTTC.

The V gene is TRBV5-1, the J gene TRBJ2-2; TRBD2 matches 15 bases. J was trimmed by 8 bases and V by 5 bases; bases with no gene match: 4. Germline CDR1 reads SGHRS; CDR2 reads YFSETQ. The CDR3 runs to 15 residues. CDR3 residues: CASSTGLAGGGELFF. The CDR3 region has the DNA TGCGCCAGCAGTACGGGACTAGCGGGAGGTGGGGAGCTGTTTTTT.

The J gene is TRBJ2-1, the V gene TRBV18; 12 nucleotides match TRBD2. The CDR3 has 15 residues. Germline CDR1 and CDR2: KGHSH and LQKENI. V shed 2 bases, J shed 8 bases, and the junction held 4 bases outside the gene matches. The CDR3 DNA reads TGTGCCAGCTCACCAGTCCTAGCGGGAGGGTATGAGCAGTTCTTC. Translated, it gives CASSPVLAGGYEQFF.

The CDR3 here is CASSLPSSEQFF. The CDR3 DNA follows: TGCGCCAGCAGCTTGCCTAGCAGTGAGCAGTTCTTC. The J gene is TRBJ2-1, the V gene TRBV5-1; tentatively, D is TRBD2 (5 bases). Trimming took 1 base from V and 9 from J, leaving 8 bases between them. Germline lookup yields CDR1 SGHRS and CDR2 YFSETQ. This CDR3 has 12 amino acids.

CDR3: CASSQEGRGTGELFF. Here the CDR3 DNA reads TGCGCCAGCAGCCAAGAGGGCAGGGGGACCGGGGAGCTGTTTTTT. V and J are TRBV4-1 and TRBJ2-2, with TRBD1 matching 7 bases. The V gene's germline CDR1 is MGHRA and CDR2 YSYEKL. The CDR3 runs to 15 residues. With V trimmed by 0 bases and J by 5 bases, 3 bases remained unmatched.